The 18 T cell receptor beta chains given below trace back to one sample, sequenced in a study of blood T cell repertoires in COVID-19. Method: immunoSEQ multiplex PCR; TCRdb's copy keeps in-frame clones and lacks some. The sample has about 370,000 clones; approximately 90% are singletons. Input material: PBMCs or T cells enriched from blood (not recorded which). Receptors originate from a man younger than 30 who had recovered from COVID-19.

The chain is built from TRBV10-3 and TRBJ2-7; 9 nucleotides match TRBD2. Losses at the gene ends were 4 bases for V and 6 bases for J; bases not matched to a gene: 10. The CDR3 sequence is 15 residues long. Germline CDR1 reads ENHRY; CDR2 reads SYGVKD. CDR3 loop: CAISGLAESGGEQYF. In DNA form, the CDR3 reads TGTGCCATCAGTGGACTAGCGGAGAGCGGCGGCGAGCAGTACTTC.

The chain combines TRBV5-6 with TRBJ2-7; D may be TRBD1 (5 bases). Deletions cut 0 bases from V and 2 bases from J, with 15 bases between. Per the germline V gene, CDR1 is SGHDT and CDR2 is YYEEEE. CDR3 length equals 16 residues. The CDR3, as DNA: TGTGCCAGCAGCTTGGTCCTTGTTGGCAGGGCCTACGAGCAGTACTTC. Translated: CASSLVLVGRAYEQYF.

V usage is TRBV5-4 and J usage is TRBJ1-2, with TRBD1 as a possible D gene (6 bases). Germline assignment: CDR1 SGHNT and CDR2 YYREEE (reference sequence). The CDR3 is 12 amino acids. Between the trimmed V and J ends, which lost 9 bases and 8 bases, there was a span of 17 bases. For the CDR3, the DNA is TGTGCCACAGGGGAAGGAGGTGAGGGCTACACCTTC. The encoded protein is CATGEGGEGYTF.

J is TRBJ1-3 and V is TRBV3-1 (or the pseudogene TRBV3-2); no firm D call. V lost 4 bases and J 0 bases, leaving 7 bases between the germline ends. CDR3 length equals 14 residues. Germline-derived CDR1 and CDR2 are LGHDT and YNNKEL (reference sequence). This CDR3 is CASSRAGSGNTIYF. CDR3 nucleotide sequence: TGTGCCAGCAGCCGGGCGGGCTCTGGAAACACCATATATTTT.

The V call is TRBV6-1, the J call TRBJ1-2; D possibly corresponds to TRBD1 (5 bases). The ends were cut back, 3 bases at V and 5 bases at J, with 13 bases in the middle. CDR3 length equals 14 residues. Per germline, CDR1 MNHNS and CDR2 SASEGT. CDR3 coding DNA: TGTGCCAGCAGTGAGCTACAGGAGGGGTATGGCTACACCTTC. Its translation: CASSELQEGYGYTF.

This chain connects TRBV29-1 to TRBJ2-7, with a weak D call TRBD1 (5 bases). The CDR3 covers 14 residues. The V end was cut by 6 bases, the J end by 2 bases, with 17 bases between. CDR1 and CDR2 (germline): SQVTM, ANQGSEA. Here the CDR3 reads CSVADQGRTYEQYF. The CDR3 DNA reads as TGCAGCGTCGCCGACCAGGGTCGGACCTACGAGCAGTACTTC.

On this clone: The same CDR3 can be traced to other DNA sequences in this sample. The chain links TRBV6-5 to TRBJ2-7; tentatively, D is TRBD2 (5 bases). CDR1 is MNHEY, CDR2 SVGAGI, per germline. V was shortened by 3 bases and J by 1 base, with 7 bases between the two germline ends. The CDR3 is 13 amino acids. CDR3 nucleotides: TGTGCCAGCAGTTATCGGGATTCCTACGAGCAGTACTTC. Translated: CASSYRDSYEQYF.

This rearrangement joins TRBV29-1 to TRBJ2-1, with 8 bases lining up with TRBD1. From germline, CDR1 is SQVTM and CDR2 ANQGSEA. This CDR3 is built from 15 residues. V lost 4 bases and J lost 5; bases outside the gene matches: 10. Written as DNA, the CDR3 is TGCAGCGTTGGCCGGACAGGGCCGGGGGACAATGAGCAGTTCTTC. Translation gives CSVGRTGPGDNEQFF.

This clone was picked up one time. At one end, the junction sequence differs from germline, possibly due to a read error. The chain is built from TRBV6-1 and TRBJ1-4, with D possibly TRBD1 on 6 matching bases. Germline V gene sequence: CDR1 MNHNS, CDR2 SASEGT. The CDR3 covers 14 residues. The CDR3 sequence is CASREDRINEKLFF. Written as DNA, the CDR3 is TGTGCCAGCAGAGAAGACAGGATTAATGAAAAACTGTTTTTT.

In its sample, this clone was seen once. This chain connects TRBV20-1 to TRBJ1-1; D not certain. V shed 3 bases and J shed 0 bases, with 11 bases lying between them. CDR1 is DFQATT, CDR2 SNEGSKA, per germline (reference sequence). This CDR3 is 14 amino acids long. CDR3 nucleotides: TGCAGTGCTAGTGTTGGCTTCATGAACACTGAAGCTTTCTTT. Translating gives CSASVGFMNTEAFF.

The V call is TRBV7-3, the J call TRBJ1-2; no definite D call. V lost 1 base and J lost 2, with 11 bases in between. The CDR3 spans 15 residues. Per germline, CDR1 SGHTA and CDR2 FQGTGA. CDR3 residues: CASSLNEGTNYGYTF. The CDR3 DNA is TGTGCCAGCAGCTTAAACGAGGGAACGAACTATGGCTACACCTTC.

The chain links TRBV28 to TRBJ2-5; 7 bases fit TRBD1. This CDR3 comprises 14 residues. CDR1 MDHEN and CDR2 SYDVKM come from the germline V gene. With 6 bases clipped from V and 2 bases from J, the junction kept 6 bases outside the gene matches. CDR3 sequence: CASREGGQQETQYF. The CDR3 DNA reads as TGTGCCAGCAGAGAAGGGGGCCAACAAGAGACCCAGTACTTC.

The chain couples TRBV18 to TRBJ2-7, with 11 bases matching TRBD2. V dropped 6 bases and J dropped 4; count of bases not matched to a gene: 5. The CDR3 contains 14 residues. Germline V gives CDR1 KGHSH, CDR2 LQKENI. Here the CDR3 reads CASSKTSGEYEQYF. CDR3 sequence (DNA): TGTGCCAGCTCCAAGACTAGCGGGGAGTACGAGCAGTACTTC.

The chain uses TRBV4-1 and TRBJ1-5; D uncertain. The CDR3 extends over 15 amino acids. Germline lookup yields CDR1 MGHRA and CDR2 YSYEKL. V dropped 0 bases and J dropped 3 bases, with 9 bases sitting between them. CDR3 nucleotides: TGCGCCAGCAGCCAAGAGGCCCTGAACAATCAGCCCCAGCATTTT. Protein: CASSQEALNNQPQHF.

This clone was observed a single time. This sequence joins TRBV16 and TRBJ2-2; the match to TRBD1 covers 9 bases. Germline V gene lookup returns CDR1 KGHSY and CDR2 FQNENV. This CDR3 region has 15 residues. With V trimmed by 5 bases and J by 5 bases, 6 bases remained unmatched. CDR3 region: CASSANRGRTGELFF. The DNA of the CDR3 is TGTGCCAGCAGCGCCAACAGGGGGCGAACCGGGGAGCTGTTTTTT.

This chain uses TRBV2 with TRBJ2-7, with D possibly being TRBD2 (6 bases). V lost 8 bases and J lost 5, with 16 bases in between. Germline CDR1 and CDR2: SNHLY and FYNNEI. This CDR3 has 13 residues. The CDR3 DNA reads as TGTGCCAGCGGAGTGCGGGACCCCCACGAGCAGTACTTC. Amino acid sequence: CASGVRDPHEQYF. The full variable domain, its missing parts supplied by reference TRBV2 and TRBJ2-7, is EPEVTQTPSHQVTQMGQEVILRCVPISNHLYFYWYRQILGQKVEFLVSFYNNEISEKSEIFDDQFSVERPDGSNFTLKIRSTKLEDSAMYFCASGVRDPHEQYFGPGTRLTVT.

V usage is TRBV10-3 and J usage is TRBJ2-7; weak D call: TRBD2 (5 bases). The CDR3 length is 14 residues. The germline V and J ends were trimmed by 6 bases and 4 bases, with 16 bases remaining between them. Germline V lookup: CDR1 ENHRY, CDR2 SYGVKD. The CDR3 DNA follows: TGTGCCATCAGAGCCGGGATGGATGCTTACGAGCAGTACTTC. It encodes CAIRAGMDAYEQYF.

This clone was seen once. The rearrangement links TRBV13 to TRBJ1-5; D perhaps matches TRBD1 (5 bases). V lost 0 bases and J lost 1, with 10 bases in between. This CDR3 comprises 16 residues. Germline CDR1 is PRHDT and CDR2 is FYEKMQ (reference sequence). CDR3 amino acids: CASSLGWDSSNQPQHF. DNA of the CDR3: TGTGCCAGCAGCTTAGGGTGGGACTCCAGCAATCAGCCCCAGCATTTT.